What follows are 23 T cell receptor beta chains derived from one specimen sequenced in a study of spatial heterogeneity in lung cancer. The time point here: sample taken at primary tumor resection. Sequencing was performed on whole RNA extracted from tumor and nontumor lung tissue, or from frozen PBMC, and the material was left unsorted. Via MiXCR, TCRdb re-called the 5' RACE reads, giving one row per CDR3 protein. The sample lists about 30,000 distinct CDR3 sequences; 7.5% to 9.5% were seen once. Specimen: PBMCs, collected at surgery. These receptors were collected from a female donor with early-stage non-small cell lung cancer.

This clonotype was counted at least ten times. The chain couples TRBV9 to TRBJ1-6; D call uncertain. CDR1 is SGDLS, CDR2 YYNGEE, per germline. This CDR3 is 16 amino acids long. Between the trimmed V and J ends, which lost 0 bases and 9 bases, there was a span of 16 bases. The CDR3 bases are TGTGCCAGCAGCGTAGAAGGGAGACAATCGGGTTCACCCCTCCACTTT. It encodes CASSVEGRQSGSPLHF.

The chain recombines TRBV27 with TRBJ2-1; TRBD1 agrees at 10 bases. V was clipped by 5 bases and J by 6 bases; unmatched bases: 7. Germline values: CDR1 MNHEY, CDR2 SMNVEV (reference sequence). The CDR3 runs 15 residues. In DNA, the CDR3 is TGTGCCAGCAGTCCAACTCGGACAGGGGGCAATGAGCAGTTCTTC. Protein: CASSPTRTGGNEQFF.

J is TRBJ1-1 and V is TRBV27, with unresolved D. CDR3 size: 13 residues. The V and J ends lost 3 bases and 1 base respectively, with 6 bases between them. The germline V gene has CDR1 MNHEY and CDR2 SMNVEV (reference sequence). The DNA of the CDR3 is TGTGCCAGCAGTTTCAACCGGAACACTGAAGCTTTCTTT. This codes for CASSFNRNTEAFF.

This clonotype was seen repeatedly, ten times or more. This chain uses TRBV15 with TRBJ1-2; D might be TRBD1 (5 bases). The CDR3 runs to 12 residues. The V end lost 5 bases, the J end lost 5 bases, and 9 bases lay between the germline ends. The germline CDR1 and CDR2 sequences are LNHNV and YYDKDF (reference sequence). CDR3 DNA sequence: TGTGCCACCAGCCTAGACAGATATGGCTACACCTTC. Amino acids: CATSLDRYGYTF.

By sample fraction, this clonotype is medium-sized. The chain has TRBV11-2 and TRBJ2-5; D possibly corresponds to TRBD1 (5 bases). Germline V CDR1 and CDR2: SGHAT, FQNNGV. This CDR3 comprises 13 residues. Trimming removed 0 bases at V and 8 bases at J, with 10 bases between. The CDR3 here is CASSLEDDRTQYF. Here the CDR3 DNA reads TGTGCCAGCAGCTTAGAGGACGACAGAACCCAGTACTTC. The variable domain in full, with the rest retrieved from reference TRBV11-2 and TRBJ2-5, is EAGVAQSPRYKIIEKRQSVAFWCNPISGHATLYWYQQILGQGPKLLIQFQNNGVVDDSQLPKDRFSAERLKGVDSTLKIQPAKLEDSAVYLCASSLEDDRTQYFGPGTRLLVL.

There are many counts of this clonotype. The genes are TRBV27 and TRBJ1-5; 9 bases agree with TRBD1. Looked up from germline, CDR1 is MNHEY and CDR2 is SMNVEV (reference sequence). The V and J ends lost 6 bases and 0 bases, in that order; junction bases with no gene match: 9. This CDR3 contains 17 residues. In DNA, the CDR3 is TGTGCCAGCAGCCCAGGACAGGGGTTAGATAGCAATCAGCCCCAGCATTTT. Protein sequence: CASSPGQGLDSNQPQHF.

This clonotype was detected ten times or more. The chain combines TRBV27 with TRBJ1-2; D perhaps matches TRBD1 (5 bases). The germline CDR1 and CDR2 sequences are MNHEY and SMNVEV (reference sequence). The CDR3 covers 15 residues. The V end was cut by 4 bases, the J end by 2 bases, with 14 bases between. The CDR3 sequence: CASSSYRSENYGYTF. The CDR3 nucleotides read TGTGCCAGCAGTTCCTACAGGTCGGAGAACTATGGCTACACCTTC.

Ten or more counts support this clonotype. J is TRBJ1-6 and V is TRBV9; D not certain. V was trimmed by 0 bases and J by 6 bases, leaving 10 bases between them. Germline V lookup: CDR1 SGDLS, CDR2 YYNGEE. The length of the CDR3 is 15 residues. CDR3 amino acids: CASSVEHSGNSPLHF. The CDR3 nucleotides are TGTGCCAGCAGCGTAGAGCATTCGGGTAATTCACCCCTCCACTTT. The whole variable domain, remainder taken from reference TRBV9 and TRBJ1-6, is DSGVTQTPKHLITATGQRVTLRCSPRSGDLSVYWYQQSLDQGLQFLIQYYNGEERAKGNILERFSAQQFPDLHSELNLSSLELGDSALYFCASSVEHSGNSPLHFGNGTRLTVT.

This clonotype was observed a few times. This chain links TRBV5-1 with TRBJ2-3; tentatively, D is TRBD1 (6 bases). Germline CDR1 reads SGHRS; CDR2 reads YFSETQ. The CDR3 runs 16 residues. V shed 0 bases and J shed 2 bases, with 13 bases lying between them. CDR3 protein: CASSLETGWVTDTQYF. For the CDR3, the DNA is TGCGCCAGCAGCTTGGAGACAGGTTGGGTCACAGATACGCAGTATTTT.

The rearrangement joins TRBV4-1 to TRBJ2-1, with D possibly called TRBD1 or TRBD2 (5 bases each). CDR1 MGHRA and CDR2 YSYEKL come from the germline V gene. This CDR3 region has 15 residues. V lost 2 bases and J 9 bases, leaving 17 bases between the germline ends. DNA for the CDR3: TGCGCCAGCAGCCAACCTTGGGACCGCGACGTTGAGCAGTTCTTC. Its translation: CASSQPWDRDVEQFF.

V is TRBV28 and J is TRBJ1-2; TRBD1 matches 10 bases. The germline V gene encodes CDR1 MDHEN and CDR2 SYDVKM. V gave up 4 bases and J gave up 4 bases; unmatched junction bases: 15. The CDR3 is made up of 18 amino acids. CDR3 loop: CASSSAGTGAQLGYGYTF. The CDR3 bases are TGTGCCAGCAGTTCGGCCGGGACAGGGGCCCAGCTTGGCTATGGCTACACCTTC.

This clonotype was seen repeatedly, ten times or more. The V and J genes are TRBV6-2 or TRBV6-3 and TRBJ1-1; tentatively, D is TRBD1 (6 bases). V was shortened by 7 bases and J by 5 bases, with 14 bases between the two germline ends. The germline V gene has CDR1 MNHEY and CDR2 SVGEGT. The CDR3 sequence is 13 residues long. The CDR3 is CASIGQGKTEAFF. The DNA for the CDR3 is TGTGCCAGCATTGGGCAGGGGAAGACTGAAGCTTTCTTT.

This clonotype was recorded at least ten times. This CDR3 is CASTLAGAGEQFF. The DNA for the CDR3 is TGCGCCAGCACCCTAGCGGGAGCGGGTGAGCAGTTCTTC. The chain joins TRBV5-1 to TRBJ2-1; 10 nucleotides align to TRBD2. V trimming: 6 bases; J trimming: 9 bases; junction bases outside the gene matches: 6. Germline loops: CDR1 SGHRS, CDR2 YFSETQ. The CDR3 has 13 residues.

This clonotype was counted ten times or more. The chain has TRBV5-1 and TRBJ1-1; D gene ambiguous. The length of the CDR3 is 14 residues. CDR1 SGHRS and CDR2 YFSETQ come from the germline V gene. V was clipped by 2 bases and J by 4 bases, with 12 bases between them. The CDR3 coding sequence is TGCGCCAGCAGCTTAGTTAGTTTGGTCACTGAAGCTTTCTTT. Its translation is CASSLVSLVTEAFF.

The sample holds many counts of this clonotype. This rearrangement joins TRBV20-1 to TRBJ2-1, with 8 bases fitting TRBD2. CDR1 is DFQATT and CDR2 is SNEGSKA in the germline V gene (reference sequence). The CDR3 runs 15 residues. V shed 3 bases, J shed 1 base, and the junction held 5 bases outside the gene matches. The CDR3 DNA follows: TGCAGTGCTAGGAGGGCTAGCGGGTCCTACAATGAGCAGTTCTTC. It specifies CSARRASGSYNEQFF.

This clonotype was seen repeatedly, ten times or more. The chain uses TRBV19 and TRBJ2-6; TRBD2 agrees at 8 bases. This CDR3 has 17 residues. The germline CDR1 and CDR2 sequences are LNHDA and SQIVND (reference sequence). V was clipped by 3 bases and J by 1 base; unmatched bases: 5. CDR3 in amino acids: CASSIGRGGSGANVLTF. The CDR3 bases are TGTGCCAGTAGTATCGGGAGGGGCGGATCTGGGGCCAACGTCCTGACTTTC.

This clonotype was seen repeatedly, ten times or more. The CDR3 loop is CASSASYSLRGGELFF. CDR3 sequence (DNA): TGTGCCAGCAGTGCCTCTTACTCGCTAAGGGGCGGGGAGCTGTTTTTT. The chain joins TRBV2 to TRBJ2-2; weak D call: TRBD1 (5 bases). CDR1 SNHLY and CDR2 FYNNEI come from the germline V gene. This CDR3 spans 16 amino acids. V lost 4 bases, J lost 7 bases, and 19 bases lay in between.

The chain combines TRBV6-5 with TRBJ2-3; D is possibly TRBD2 (6 bases). The CDR3 contains 15 residues. The V gene's germline CDR1 is MNHEY and CDR2 SVGAGI. The V and J ends lost 4 bases and 0 bases respectively, with 11 bases between them. The chain's CDR3 is CASSSRGMSTDTQYF. In DNA, the CDR3 is TGTGCCAGCAGTTCTCGCGGGATGAGCACAGATACGCAGTATTTT.

This clonotype was seen many times. The chain combines TRBV5-8 with TRBJ1-4, with a weak D call TRBD1 (5 bases). V was clipped by 4 bases and J by 4 bases, with 11 bases between them. CDR1 is SGHTS and CDR2 is YDEGEE in the germline V gene. The CDR3 totals 14 residues. Here the CDR3 reads CASSPGLINEKLFF. CDR3 in DNA: TGTGCCAGCAGCCCGGGACTGATTAATGAAAAACTGTTTTTT.

This clonotype has a count of ten or more. This chain connects TRBV6-6 to TRBJ1-1, with TRBD1 matching 7 bases. Germline assignment: CDR1 MNHNY and CDR2 SVGAGI (reference sequence). This CDR3 has 12 residues. V was clipped by 2 bases and J by 9 bases; unmatched bases: 3. In DNA, the CDR3 is TGTGCCAGCAGTTACGTGGGACAGAAAGCTTTCTTT. It is translated as CASSYVGQKAFF.

At least ten counts were recorded for this clonotype. The V call is TRBV29-1, the J call TRBJ2-3; TRBD2 aligns across 9 bases. Germline loops: CDR1 SQVTM, CDR2 ANQGSEA. J lost 6 bases, V lost 6 bases, and 4 bases had no gene match. The CDR3 runs to 12 residues. The CDR3 bases are TGCAGCGTCGCGGGAGGGGGGGATACGCAGTATTTT. Its protein is CSVAGGGDTQYF.

In this sample, this clonotype turned up many times. The V call is TRBV15, the J call TRBJ2-5, with a possible D match to TRBD1 (5 bases). V lost 0 bases and J 2 bases, leaving 10 bases between the germline ends. The CDR3 contains 15 residues. Germline-derived CDR1 and CDR2 are LNHNV and YYDKDF (reference sequence). CDR3 in amino acids: CATSRDGATQETQYF. The CDR3 DNA reads as TGTGCCACCAGCAGAGATGGGGCTACTCAAGAGACCCAGTACTTC.

This clonotype has a count of ten or more. The rearrangement uses TRBV6-1 and TRBJ2-1; D possibly corresponds to TRBD2 (5 bases). The germline gives CDR1 MNHNS, CDR2 SASEGT. The CDR3 is made up of 15 amino acids. The germline V and J ends were trimmed by 7 bases and 0 bases, with 13 bases remaining between them. Here the CDR3 reads CASTSGRSSYNEQFF. In DNA form, the CDR3 reads TGTGCCAGCACCAGCGGCCGGAGCTCCTACAATGAGCAGTTCTTC.